This T cell receptor (beta chain) was documented in a study of shared clonotypes between healthy human individuals. On this clone itself: Its antigen is unknown.

Regarding the study as a whole: The study drew on few donors, limiting represented genetic and exposure-history diversity.

Germline CDR1 and CDR2: SGHTA and FQGNSA. V was pared by 2 bases and J by 1 base, with 10 bases between. The CDR3 sequence is 15 residues long. Assay used: immunoSEQ multiplex PCR; TCRdb lists only in-frame clones, some missing. This table has about 510,000 clones, roughly 78% appearing once. The clonotype comes from a woman in her thirties or forties in good health. Some clones in this sample may be carry-over from other donors' samples. Sample: PBMCs. This chain uses TRBV7-2 with TRBJ2-3; D remains ambiguous. This chain's CDR3 is CASSLMDGRTDTQYF. The CDR3 DNA is TGTGCCAGCAGCTTAATGGACGGTCGCACAGATACGCAGTATTTT.